This T cell receptor (beta chain) was retrieved from a study of identical twins. General observations from the study: For zero-insertion analyses, partial confounding could come from invariant MAIT and iNKT cells. The more abundant beta clonotypes in cord blood had fewer insertions, and memory repertoires did not show this.

The cDNA had a unique molecular identifier and a template-switch universal primer site. MiXCR, applied by TCRdb to the 5' RACE reads, yields one record per CDR3 protein. Seen here are about 890,000 distinct CDR3 sequences, roughly an eighth observed once, and the top ten hold around 1.5%. Germline-derived CDR1 and CDR2 are SGHAT and FQNNGV. The CDR3 has 19 residues. V was pared by 4 bases and J by 7 bases, with 30 bases between. At least ten counts were recorded for this clonotype. The antigen is undetermined. The sample also formed part of further work on yellow fever vaccine responses in identical twins.

The sequence came from a woman younger than 30 in good health. The gene calls are TRBV11-2 and TRBJ2-3; tentative D call: TRBD2 (7 bases). Sequencing used PBMCs. Written as DNA, the CDR3 is TGTGCCAGCAGCTGGATAGCAACGGGGGGCCTTACTTACAGAAATACGCAGTATTTT. It codes for CASSWIATGGLTYRNTQYF.